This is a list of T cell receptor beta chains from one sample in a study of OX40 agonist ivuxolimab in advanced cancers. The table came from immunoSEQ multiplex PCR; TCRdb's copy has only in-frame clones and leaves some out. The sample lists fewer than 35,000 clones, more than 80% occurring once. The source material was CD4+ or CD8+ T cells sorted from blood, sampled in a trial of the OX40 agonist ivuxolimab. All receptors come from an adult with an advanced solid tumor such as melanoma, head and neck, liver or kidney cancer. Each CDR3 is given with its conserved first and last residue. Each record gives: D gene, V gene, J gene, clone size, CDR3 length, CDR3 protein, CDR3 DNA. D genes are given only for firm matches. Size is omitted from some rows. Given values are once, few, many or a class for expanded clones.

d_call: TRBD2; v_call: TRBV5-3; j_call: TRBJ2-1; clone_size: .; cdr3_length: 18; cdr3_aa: CARSLAEGLAGRNNEQFF; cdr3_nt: TGTGCCAGAAGCTTGGCCGAAGGACTAGCGGGACGTAACAATGAGCAGTTCTTC
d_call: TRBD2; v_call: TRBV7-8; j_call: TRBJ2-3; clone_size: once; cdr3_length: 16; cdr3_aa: CASSTTSGVGADTQYF; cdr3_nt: TGTGCCAGCAGCACGACTAGCGGGGTAGGCGCAGATACGCAGTATTTT
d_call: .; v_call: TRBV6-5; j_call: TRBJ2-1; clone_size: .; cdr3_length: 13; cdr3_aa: CASMPPGAHEQFF; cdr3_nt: TGTGCCAGCATGCCCCCAGGGGCCCATGAGCAGTTCTTC
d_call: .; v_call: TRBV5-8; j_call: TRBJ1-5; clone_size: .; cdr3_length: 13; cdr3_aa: CASSLYGNQPQHF; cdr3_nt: TGTGCCAGCAGCTTGTATGGCAATCAGCCCCAGCATTTT
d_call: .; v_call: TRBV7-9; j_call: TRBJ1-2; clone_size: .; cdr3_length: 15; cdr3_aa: CASSLEAGVGYGYTF; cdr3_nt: TGTGCCAGCAGCTTAGAAGCAGGGGTCGGCTATGGCTACACCTTC
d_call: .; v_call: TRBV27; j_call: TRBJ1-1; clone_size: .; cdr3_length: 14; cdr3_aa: CASSFGGRVTEAFF; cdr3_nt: TGTGCCAGCAGTTTTGGAGGTAGGGTGACTGAAGCTTTCTTT
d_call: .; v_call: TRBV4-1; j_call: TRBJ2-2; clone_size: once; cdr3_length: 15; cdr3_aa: CASSQENKNTGELFF; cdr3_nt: TGCGCCAGCAGCCAAGAAAACAAGAACACCGGGGAGCTGTTTTTT
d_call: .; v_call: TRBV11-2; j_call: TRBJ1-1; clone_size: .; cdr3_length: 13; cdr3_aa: CASSFSGNTEAFF; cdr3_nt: TGTGCCAGCAGCTTTTCGGGGAATACTGAAGCTTTCTTT
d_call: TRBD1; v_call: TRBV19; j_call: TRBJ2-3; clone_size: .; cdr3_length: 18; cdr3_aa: CASSIAVGTAGLPDTQYF; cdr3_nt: TGTGCCAGTAGTATAGCGGTGGGGACAGCCGGCTTGCCAGATACGCAGTATTTT
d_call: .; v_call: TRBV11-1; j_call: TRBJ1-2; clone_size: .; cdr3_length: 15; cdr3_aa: CASSSDPDSAYGYTF; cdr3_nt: TGTGCCAGCAGCTCGGACCCCGACAGTGCCTATGGCTACACCTTC
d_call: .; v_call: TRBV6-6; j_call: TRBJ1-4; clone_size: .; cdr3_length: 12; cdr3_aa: CASMVGGEKLFF; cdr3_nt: TGTGCCAGCATGGTCGGAGGGGAAAAACTGTTTTTT
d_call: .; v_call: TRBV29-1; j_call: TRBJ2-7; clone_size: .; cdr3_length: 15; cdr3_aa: CSVSDSLGASYEQYF; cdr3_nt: TGCAGCGTTTCGGACAGTCTGGGGGCATCCTACGAGCAGTACTTC
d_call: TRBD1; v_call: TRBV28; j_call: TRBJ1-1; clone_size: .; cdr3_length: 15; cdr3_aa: CASSSPGQGDTEAFF; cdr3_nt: TGTGCCAGCAGCTCCCCGGGACAGGGGGATACTGAAGCTTTCTTT
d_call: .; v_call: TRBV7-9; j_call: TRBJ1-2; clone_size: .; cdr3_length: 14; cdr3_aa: CASSLGVNNYGYTF; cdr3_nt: TGTGCCAGCAGCTTAGGGGTCAATAACTATGGCTACACCTTC
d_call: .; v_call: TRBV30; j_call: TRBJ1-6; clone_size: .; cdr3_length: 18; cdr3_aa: CAWSVLGKGRLIGSPLHF; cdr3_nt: TGTGCCTGGAGTGTATTAGGAAAGGGCAGGTTGATTGGTTCACCCCTCCACTTT
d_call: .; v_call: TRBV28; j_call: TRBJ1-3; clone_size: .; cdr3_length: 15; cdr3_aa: CASSYQGRMGNTIYF; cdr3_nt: TGTGCCAGCAGTTATCAGGGAAGGATGGGAAACACCATATATTTT
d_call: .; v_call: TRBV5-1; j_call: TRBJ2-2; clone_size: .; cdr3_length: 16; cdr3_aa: CASSLSGRRAAGELFF; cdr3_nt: TGCGCCAGCAGCTTGTCGGGACGGAGGGCTGCCGGGGAGCTGTTTTTT
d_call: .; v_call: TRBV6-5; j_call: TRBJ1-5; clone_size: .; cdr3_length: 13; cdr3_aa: CASMWGRNQPQHF; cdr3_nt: TGTGCCAGCATGTGGGGGAGGAATCAGCCCCAGCATTTT
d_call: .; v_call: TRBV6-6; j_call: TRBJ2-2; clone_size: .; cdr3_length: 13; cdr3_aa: CASRPLDTGELFF; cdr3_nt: TGTGCCAGCAGGCCCCTGGACACCGGGGAGCTGTTTTTT
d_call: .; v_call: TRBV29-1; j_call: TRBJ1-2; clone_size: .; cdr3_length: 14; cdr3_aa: CSVEDPILSYGYTF; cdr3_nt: TGCAGCGTTGAAGATCCGATTTTAAGCTATGGCTACACCTTC
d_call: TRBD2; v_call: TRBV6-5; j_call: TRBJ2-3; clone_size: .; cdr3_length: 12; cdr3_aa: CASSFGRDTQYF; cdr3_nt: TGTGCCAGCAGTTTCGGGAGGGATACGCAGTATTTT
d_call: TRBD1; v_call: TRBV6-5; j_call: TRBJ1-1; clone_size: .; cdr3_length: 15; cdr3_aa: CASSLVQGAGTEAFF; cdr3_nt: TGTGCCAGCAGTTTAGTACAGGGGGCGGGCACTGAAGCTTTCTTT
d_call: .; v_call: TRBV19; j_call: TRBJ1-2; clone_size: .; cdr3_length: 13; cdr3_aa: CASRHSDNYGYTF; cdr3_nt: TGTGCCAGTAGGCACAGCGACAACTATGGCTACACCTTC
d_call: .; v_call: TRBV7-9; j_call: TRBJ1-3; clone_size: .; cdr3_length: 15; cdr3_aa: CASSFVGSSGNTIYF; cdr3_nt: TGTGCCAGCAGCTTTGTTGGAAGCTCTGGAAACACCATATATTTT
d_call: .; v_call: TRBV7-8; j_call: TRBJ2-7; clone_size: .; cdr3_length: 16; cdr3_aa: CASSPSATGPPYEQYF; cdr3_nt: TGTGCCAGCAGCCCGAGTGCTACAGGGCCCCCCTACGAGCAGTACTTC
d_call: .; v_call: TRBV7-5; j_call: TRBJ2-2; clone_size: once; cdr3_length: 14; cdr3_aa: CVRSFLRGIGELFF; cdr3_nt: TGTGTCAGAAGCTTCTTGCGGGGGATCGGGGAGCTGTTTTTT
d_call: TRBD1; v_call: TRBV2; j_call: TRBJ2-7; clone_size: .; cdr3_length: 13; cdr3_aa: CASGGQGAHEQYF; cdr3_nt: TGTGCCAGCGGTGGACAGGGGGCACACGAGCAGTACTTC
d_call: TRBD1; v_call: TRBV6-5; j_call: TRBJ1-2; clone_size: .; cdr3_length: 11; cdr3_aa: CASSTGGGYTF; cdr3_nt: TGTGCCAGCAGTACAGGGGGTGGCTACACCTTC
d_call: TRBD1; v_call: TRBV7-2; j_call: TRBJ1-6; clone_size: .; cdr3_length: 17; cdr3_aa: CASSQTGGRSYNSPLHF; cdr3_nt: TGTGCCAGCAGCCAGACAGGGGGGCGCTCCTATAATTCACCCCTCCACTTT
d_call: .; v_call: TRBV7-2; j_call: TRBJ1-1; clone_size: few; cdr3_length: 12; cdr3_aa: CASSFSNTEAFF; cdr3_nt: TGTGCCAGCAGCTTTTCTAACACTGAAGCTTTCTTT
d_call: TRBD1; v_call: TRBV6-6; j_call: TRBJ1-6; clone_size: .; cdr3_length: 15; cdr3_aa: CASSPKGQGSSPLHF; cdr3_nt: TGTGCCAGCAGTCCCAAGGGACAGGGCAGTTCACCCCTCCACTTT
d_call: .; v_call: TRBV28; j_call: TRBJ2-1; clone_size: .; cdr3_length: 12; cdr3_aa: CASSLRLNEQFF; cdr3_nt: TGTGCCAGCAGTTTACGGTTGAATGAGCAGTTCTTC
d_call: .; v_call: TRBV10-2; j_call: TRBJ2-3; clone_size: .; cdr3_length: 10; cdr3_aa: CASSGDTQYF; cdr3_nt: TGCGCCAGCAGTGGTGATACGCAGTATTTT
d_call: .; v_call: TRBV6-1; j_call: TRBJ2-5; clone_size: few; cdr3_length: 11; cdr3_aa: CASSDSPLQYF; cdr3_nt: TGTGCCAGCAGTGACTCCCCCCTGCAGTACTTC
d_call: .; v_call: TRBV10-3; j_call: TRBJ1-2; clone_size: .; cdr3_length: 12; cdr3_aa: CAISGTDYGYTF; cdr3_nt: TGTGCCATCAGTGGGACGGATTATGGCTACACCTTC
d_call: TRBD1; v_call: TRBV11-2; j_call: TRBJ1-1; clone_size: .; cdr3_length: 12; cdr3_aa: CASSLGTGETFF; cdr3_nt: TGTGCCAGCAGCTTGGGGACAGGGGAGACTTTCTTT
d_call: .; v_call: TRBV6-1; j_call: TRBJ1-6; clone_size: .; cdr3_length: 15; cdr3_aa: CASSGSRLRNSPLHF; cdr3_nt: TGTGCCAGCAGTGGAAGCAGACTGAGGAATTCACCCCTCCACTTT
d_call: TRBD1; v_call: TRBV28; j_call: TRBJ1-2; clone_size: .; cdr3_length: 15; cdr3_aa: CASSRLSGTGKGYTF; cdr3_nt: TGTGCCAGCAGCCGACTGTCCGGGACAGGGAAAGGCTACACCTTC
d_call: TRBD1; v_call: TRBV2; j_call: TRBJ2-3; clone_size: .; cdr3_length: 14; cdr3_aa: CASSLTGVTDTQYF; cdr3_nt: TGTGCCAGCAGCTTAACAGGGGTCACAGATACGCAGTATTTT